Presented here are 23 T cell receptor beta chains from one specimen sequenced in a study of PD-L1 blockade in urothelial cancer (dated by TCRdb to between 2016 and 2019). Receptor libraries were prepared by the immunoSEQ multiplex PCR assay. TCRdb re-hosts the immuneACCESS table, in-frame sequences only. Its copies lack some clones; in the studies checked, an unresolved V gene accounts for under half of them, and the cause for the rest is not known. The sample data list 80,000 to 100,000 clones, and about four fifths of these were observed just once. The ten largest clones represent around a tenth of the sample. The input for sequencing was PBMCs, taken around atezolizumab (anti-PD-L1) treatment. These TCRs come from an older man with urothelial cancer.

The CDR3 spells CASSSDRDNEKLFF. In nucleotides, the CDR3 is TGCGCCAGCAGCTCGGACAGGGATAATGAAAAACTGTTTTTT. V and J are TRBV10-1 and TRBJ1-4; 8 bases are a match to TRBD1. The CDR3 consists of 14 residues. Germline CDR1 and CDR2: WNHNN and SYGVQD (reference sequence). With 6 bases clipped from V and 4 bases from J, the junction kept 4 bases outside the gene matches.

This clone occurred a few times. Other nucleotide sequences from this sample produce the same CDR3. In DNA, the CDR3 is TGTGCCAGCAGACCCTCAGGGGGCTACGAGCAGTACTTC. Protein sequence: CASRPSGGYEQYF. V usage is TRBV6-5 and J usage is TRBJ2-7; 7 nucleotides line up with TRBD1. Looked up from germline, CDR1 is MNHEY and CDR2 is SVGAGI. The CDR3 runs to 13 residues. Trimming cost V 6 bases and J 3 bases; bases outside gene matches: 5.

V usage is TRBV7-9 and J usage is TRBJ2-2, with unresolved D. V was clipped by 1 base and J by 4 bases, with 13 bases between them. Germline lookup yields CDR1 SEHNR and CDR2 FQNEAQ (reference sequence). The length of the CDR3 is 16 residues. CDR3 protein: CASSLGMAATTGELFF. CDR3 in DNA: TGTGCCAGCAGCTTAGGGATGGCGGCTACCACCGGGGAGCTGTTTTTT.

The rearrangement uses TRBV5-1 and TRBJ2-7; 8 bases line up with TRBD1. This CDR3 comprises 15 residues. Germline V CDR1 and CDR2: SGHRS, YFSETQ. Losses at the gene ends were 0 bases for V and 6 bases for J; bases not matched to a gene: 8. The chain's CDR3 is CASSLADRELPEQYF. CDR3 DNA sequence: TGCGCCAGCAGCTTGGCGGACAGGGAGTTACCCGAGCAGTACTTC.

The rearrangement joins TRBV6-1 to TRBJ2-3; a weak D match, TRBD2 (6 bases). Trimming removed 1 base at V and 4 bases at J, with 18 bases between. There are 17 residues in the CDR3. The germline gives CDR1 MNHNS, CDR2 SASEGT. DNA for the CDR3: TGTGCCAGCAGTGAAGGGACTCCGGGGACTGCGGCAGATACGCAGTATTTT. Its protein product is CASSEGTPGTAADTQYF.

The V and J genes are TRBV6-1 and TRBJ1-5; the match to TRBD1 covers 7 bases. With V trimmed by 5 bases and J by 2 bases, 6 bases remained unmatched. Germline V CDR1 and CDR2: MNHNS, SASEGT. The CDR3 covers 15 residues. The CDR3 nucleotides read TGTGCCAGCAGTCAACAGGGGCAAGGCAATCAGCCCCAGCATTTT. This encodes CASSQQGQGNQPQHF.

CDR3 bases: TGTGCCAGCAGCTTCCGGGACACCACCTACGAGCAGTACTTC. It specifies CASSFRDTTYEQYF. The chain links TRBV7-8 to TRBJ2-7; tentative D call: TRBD1 (6 bases). This CDR3 comprises 14 residues. V lost 3 bases and J lost 2, with 11 bases in between. Germline V lookup: CDR1 SGHVS, CDR2 FQNEAQ.

This rearrangement joins TRBV15 to TRBJ2-4; D is perhaps TRBD1 (5 bases). Per germline, CDR1 LNHNV and CDR2 YYDKDF (reference sequence). V was cut by 1 base and J by 0 bases, with 10 bases left in between. The CDR3 is 16 residues long. The CDR3 nucleotides read TGTGCCACCAGCAGAGCCCAGGGCTTAGCCAAAAACATTCAGTACTTC. The encoded protein is CATSRAQGLAKNIQYF.

For this clone: An end of the junction does not agree with germline; a read error may underlie this. The chain is built from TRBV10-3 and TRBJ2-7, with D maybe TRBD1 (7 bases). The CDR3 consists of 17 residues. Germline V gene lookup returns CDR1 ENHRY and CDR2 SYGVKD. CDR3: CAIRESQGTSSPYEQYF. The DNA for the CDR3 is TGTGCCATCAGGGAGTCACAGGGGACTTCGTCTCCATACGAGCAGTACTTC.

This rearrangement joins TRBV7-3 to TRBJ2-1; D perhaps matches TRBD2 (6 bases). Trimming left V 2 bases short and J 2 bases short, with 10 bases between. Germline CDR1 is SGHTA and CDR2 is FQGTGA. This CDR3 spans 15 amino acids. CDR3 sequence: CASSLDREPYNEQFF. Written as DNA, the CDR3 is TGTGCCAGCAGCTTAGATCGGGAGCCCTACAATGAGCAGTTCTTC.

V and J are TRBV18 and TRBJ1-2, with 8 positions matching TRBD1. Germline V gives CDR1 KGHSH, CDR2 LQKENI. Trimming cost V 3 bases and J 4 bases; bases outside gene matches: 10. The CDR3 sequence is 16 residues long. The CDR3 DNA sequence: TGTGCCAGCTCACCGGAATACAGGGGGTTAGTCTATGGCTACACCTTC. This sequence encodes CASSPEYRGLVYGYTF.

This clone was found a few times. This chain uses TRBV7-9 with TRBJ1-1; 7 bases map to TRBD1. Losses at the gene ends were 5 bases for V and 2 bases for J; bases not matched to a gene: 8. The CDR3 consists of 15 residues. Germline V CDR1 and CDR2: SEHNR, FQNEAQ (reference sequence). In DNA form, the CDR3 reads TGTGCCAGCAGCACAGGGGTCCCCGCCAACACTGAAGCTTTCTTT. It codes for CASSTGVPANTEAFF.

This clone was seen a handful of times. This sequence joins TRBV30 and TRBJ2-2, with TRBD1 identical over 7 bases. The ends lost 4 bases at V and 0 bases at J; junction bases unmatched: 2. Germline values: CDR1 GTSNPN, CDR2 SVGIG (reference sequence). The CDR3 totals 14 residues. CDR3: CAWKGGPNTGELFF. CDR3 DNA: TGTGCCTGGAAAGGGGGCCCGAACACCGGGGAGCTGTTTTTT.

V is TRBV6-6 and J is TRBJ2-3; maybe TRBD2 (5 bases). The germline V gene has CDR1 MNHNY and CDR2 SVGAGI (reference sequence). This CDR3 comprises 15 residues. V lost 2 bases and J 4 bases, leaving 13 bases between the germline ends. CDR3 sequence reads: CASSYPTREPDTQYF. The CDR3 region has the DNA TGTGCCAGCAGTTACCCCACTAGGGAACCAGATACGCAGTATTTT.

The V call is TRBV5-1, the J call TRBJ1-1; D gene uncertain. V lost 4 bases and J 0 bases, leaving 10 bases between the germline ends. This CDR3 region has 14 residues. CDR1 SGHRS and CDR2 YFSETQ come from the germline V gene. This chain's CDR3 is CASSQTIMNTEAFF. In DNA, the CDR3 is TGCGCCAGCAGCCAGACAATCATGAACACTGAAGCTTTCTTT.

The chain links TRBV27 to TRBJ2-1; 14 bases align to TRBD2. CDR3 size: 17 residues. Germline trimming cut 5 bases from V and 4 bases from J; bases unmatched to any gene: 7. Germline assignment: CDR1 MNHEY and CDR2 SMNVEV (reference sequence). CDR3 in amino acids: CASSLTTSGGAYNEQFF. CDR3 DNA sequence: TGTGCCAGCAGTCTCACGACTAGCGGGGGGGCATACAATGAGCAGTTCTTC.

The chain combines TRBV7-3 with TRBJ1-1; 9 nucleotides line up with TRBD1. The ends lost 5 bases at V and 5 bases at J; junction bases unmatched: 6. Germline-derived CDR1 and CDR2 are SGHTA and FQGTGA. The CDR3 has 14 amino acids. CDR3 sequence reads: CASSPGTGRTEAFF. As DNA, the CDR3 is TGTGCCAGCAGCCCCGGGACAGGGCGGACTGAAGCTTTCTTT.

CDR3 sequence: CASGRTGDSQETQYF. CDR3 nucleotides: TGCGCCAGCGGTCGGACAGGGGATTCCCAAGAGACCCAGTACTTC. This chain links TRBV5-1 with TRBJ2-5; 9 nucleotides agree with TRBD1. V lost 7 bases, J lost 1 base, and 8 bases stayed unmatched. Germline V CDR1 and CDR2: SGHRS, YFSETQ. The CDR3 runs 15 residues.

CDR3 residues: CASSIPPTGTGANVLTF. The CDR3 nucleotides read TGCGCCAGCAGCATTCCCCCGACAGGGACTGGGGCCAACGTCCTGACTTTC. The chain links TRBV5-1 to TRBJ2-6, with 7 bases aligning to TRBD1. CDR1 and CDR2 from the germline V gene are SGHRS and YFSETQ. CDR3 length: 17 residues. With 4 bases clipped from V and 2 bases from J, the junction kept 9 bases outside the gene matches. The full variable domain, in which reference TRBV5-1 and TRBJ2-6 provide the parts outside the CDR3, is KAGVTQTPRYLIKTRGQQVTLSCSPISGHRSVSWYQQTPGQGLQFLFEYFSETQRNKGNFPGRFSGRQFSNSRSEMNVSTLELGDSALYLCASSIPPTGTGANVLTFGAGSRLTVL.

CDR3 region: CASSRGQASGNTIYF. As DNA, the CDR3 is TGTGCCAGCTCAAGGGGACAGGCGTCCGGAAACACCATATATTTT. V and J are TRBV18 and TRBJ1-3; 8 nucleotides line up with TRBD1. The V gene end was trimmed by 5 bases and the J gene end by 4 bases; junction bases not matched to a gene: 7. There are 15 residues in the CDR3. Germline V gene lookup returns CDR1 KGHSH and CDR2 LQKENI.

This chain links TRBV6-6 with TRBJ2-1; D not certain. This CDR3 is 13 amino acids long. V was pared by 7 bases and J by 6 bases, with 13 bases between. Germline CDR1 reads MNHNY; CDR2 reads SVGAGI (reference sequence). The CDR3 is CASNPQRGNEQFF. As DNA, the CDR3 is TGTGCCAGCAACCCGCAGCGAGGCAATGAGCAGTTCTTC.

The chain employs TRBV4-2 and TRBJ1-4; D is possibly TRBD1 (6 bases). The ends were cut back, 1 base at V and 5 bases at J, with 11 bases in the middle. Per the germline V gene, CDR1 is LGHNA and CDR2 is YNFKEQ. The CDR3 loop spans 15 amino acids. The CDR3 is CASSQVRQGNEKLFF. CDR3 DNA sequence: TGTGCCAGCAGCCAAGTGCGGCAGGGGAATGAAAAACTGTTTTTT.

This chain links TRBV7-6 with TRBJ2-1, with 8 bases identical to TRBD2. Per germline, CDR1 SGHVS and CDR2 FNYEAQ. CDR3 length: 15 residues. V was clipped by 6 bases and J by 2 bases; unmatched bases: 6. The CDR3 sequence: CASSSGTSPYNEQFF. In DNA, the CDR3 is TGTGCCAGCAGTTCCGGGACTAGTCCCTACAATGAGCAGTTCTTC.